A single sample gave rise to the 16 T cell receptor beta chains below, sequenced in a study of PD-1 blockade in classical Hodgkin lymphoma. Using immunoSEQ multiplex PCR, the repertoire was profiled, and TCRdb retains in-frame clones only, with some absent. The top ten hold around 1.2% of the sample, which has about 22,000 clones, 72% seen once. Time point indicated: cycle 4 day 1 (C4D1), after 6 weeks of nivolumab. Patients all relapsed after autologous stem cell transplantation, and there was variation in brentuximab vedotin exposure. Magnetic negative selection was used to purify CD4+ T cells from thawed PBMCs. The material was CD4+ T cells from blood, obtained before the fourth cycle of nivolumab. The receptors derive from a human donor with classical Hodgkin lymphoma.

This sequence joins TRBV9 and TRBJ2-7; 13 nucleotides align to TRBD2. This CDR3 is built from 15 residues. Germline assignment: CDR1 SGDLS and CDR2 YYNGEE. With V trimmed by 2 bases and J by 2 bases, 1 base remained unmatched. Written as DNA, the CDR3 is TGTGCCAGCAGCGTCGGACTAGCGGGGGCCTACGAGCAGTACTTC. It translates to CASSVGLAGAYEQYF.

The chain recombines TRBV5-1 with TRBJ2-7; 7 nucleotides line up with TRBD2. The V gene's germline CDR1 is SGHRS and CDR2 YFSETQ. This CDR3 has 15 amino acids. The J segment lost 6 bases and the V segment lost 3 bases, leaving 12 bases of the junction unmatched. CDR3 nucleotide sequence: TGCGCCAGCAGCTCCGGGGGAGGGCTCCTTACCGAGCAGTACTTC. Residues: CASSSGGGLLTEQYF.

The V and J genes are TRBV28 and TRBJ2-3; either TRBD1 or TRBD2 may supply D (5 bases each). Trimming removed 4 bases from V and 8 bases from J, with 13 bases in between. The germline gives CDR1 MDHEN, CDR2 SYDVKM. The CDR3 totals 13 residues. CDR3 sequence: CASSSTGTPTQYF. In DNA form, the CDR3 reads TGTGCCAGCAGTTCGACCGGGACGCCTACGCAGTATTTT.

The chain has TRBV27 and TRBJ1-6, with TRBD1 identical over 8 bases. With V trimmed by 5 bases and J by 7 bases, 7 bases remained unmatched. Germline V gene data show CDR1 as MNHEY and CDR2 as SMNVEV (reference sequence). The CDR3 loop spans 15 amino acids. CDR3 protein: CASSRGRQGNSPLHF. The CDR3, as DNA: TGTGCCAGCAGTCGAGGGCGACAGGGGAATTCACCCCTCCACTTT.

The J gene is TRBJ1-5, the V gene TRBV7-9; D perhaps matches TRBD1 (5 bases). The ends were cut back, 4 bases at V and 5 bases at J, with 15 bases in the middle. The CDR3 loop spans 15 amino acids. CDR1 and CDR2 (germline): SEHNR, FQNEAQ (reference sequence). The CDR3 region is CASSSGQGSYQPQHF. The CDR3 DNA reads TGTGCCAGCAGCTCCGGGCAGGGCTCGTATCAGCCCCAGCATTTT.

V usage is TRBV21-1 and J usage is TRBJ2-7. TRBV21-1 is a pseudogene. This CDR3 contains 14 residues. CDR3 DNA sequence: TGTGCCAGCAGCAAAAAGACGGCCTCCTACGAGCAGTACTTC. This translates into CASSKKTASYEQYF.

The chain uses TRBV27 and TRBJ1-2; D is unclear. Germline V lookup: CDR1 MNHEY, CDR2 SMNVEV (reference sequence). The CDR3 has 15 amino acids. Trimming took 6 bases from V and 2 from J, leaving 16 bases between them. The CDR3: CASSVTWASNYGYTF. CDR3 bases: TGTGCCAGCAGCGTCACTTGGGCCTCAAACTATGGCTACACCTTC.

This clone was picked up a small number of times. This CDR3 is CASSTRGDYGYTF. CDR3 coding DNA: TGTGCCAGTAGTACCAGGGGGGATTATGGCTACACCTTC. The V gene is TRBV19, the J gene TRBJ1-2, with 7 bases lining up with TRBD1. With V trimmed by 4 bases and J by 5 bases, 4 bases remained unmatched. Per the germline V gene, CDR1 is LNHDA and CDR2 is SQIVND (reference sequence). The CDR3 has 13 amino acids. Full variable domain (outside the CDR3, taken from reference TRBV19 and TRBJ1-2): DGGITQSPKYLFRKEGQNVTLSCEQNLNHDAMYWYRQDPGQGLRLIYYSQIVNDFQKGDIAEGYSVSREKKESFPLTVTSAQKNPTAFYLCASSTRGDYGYTFGSGTRLTVV.

This clone was counted between two and nine times. The rearrangement links TRBV5-4 to TRBJ1-1; 7 bases line up with TRBD1. The V segment lost 4 bases and the J segment 5 bases; nucleotides outside the gene matches: 8. The CDR3 is 14 residues long. CDR1 SGHNT and CDR2 YYREEE come from the germline V gene (reference sequence). This CDR3 reads CASSPPTGSTEAFF. The CDR3 coding sequence is TGTGCCAGCAGCCCGCCGACAGGGAGTACTGAAGCTTTCTTT.

This rearrangement joins TRBV2 to TRBJ1-3; tentative D call: TRBD1 (5 bases). Germline V gene data show CDR1 as SNHLY and CDR2 as FYNNEI. Trimming removed 5 bases at V and 4 bases at J, with 18 bases between. This CDR3 region has 16 residues. CDR3 protein: CASSPGRVLFGNTIYF. The CDR3 bases are TGTGCCAGCAGTCCGGGACGGGTATTATTCGGAAACACCATATATTTT.

The CDR3 nucleotides are TGCGCCAGCAGCTTGACAGGGTTCGCAACTAATGAAAAACTGTTTTTT. It codes for CASSLTGFATNEKLFF. This chain joins TRBV5-1 and TRBJ1-4; D perhaps matches TRBD1 (6 bases). Germline V lookup: CDR1 SGHRS, CDR2 YFSETQ. The CDR3 totals 16 residues. Deletions cut 1 base from V and 0 bases from J, with 10 bases between.

This chain connects TRBV7-6 to TRBJ2-1; TRBD2 agrees at 7 bases. The CDR3 has 15 residues. Unmatched junction bases numbered 9, after V lost 6 bases and J lost 4 bases. Germline CDR1 SGHVS, CDR2 FNYEAQ. This CDR3 reads CASSLALAVYNEQFF. The CDR3 coding sequence is TGTGCCAGCAGTCTAGCTCTAGCGGTATACAATGAGCAGTTCTTC.

The chain employs TRBV10-3 and TRBJ1-3; D is unclear. The germline V gene has CDR1 ENHRY and CDR2 SYGVKD. CDR3 length equals 15 residues. Trimming took off 7 bases at V and 0 bases at J, with 13 bases between the two ends. The DNA for the CDR3 is TGTGCCATCATACCTGACTACCTCTCTGGAAACACCATATATTTT. Amino acids: CAIIPDYLSGNTIYF.

J is TRBJ2-1 and V is TRBV18; TRBD1 matches at 10 bases. The length of the CDR3 is 16 residues. Germline CDR1 KGHSH, CDR2 LQKENI. After removal of 2 bases from V and 8 bases from J, the junction contained 9 bases not matched to a gene. As DNA, the CDR3 is TGTGCCAGCTCACCAGCCGGGACAGGGGCCTTCGATGAGCAGTTCTTC. Amino acids: CASSPAGTGAFDEQFF.

This clone was detected a few times. The gene calls are TRBV28 and TRBJ1-2, with D perhaps TRBD1 (6 bases). V lost 10 bases and J lost 7, with 13 bases in between. Germline V CDR1 and CDR2: MDHEN, SYDVKM. The CDR3 is made up of 11 amino acids. This CDR3 is CATRQEGGYTF. CDR3 sequence (DNA): TGTGCCACCCGACAGGAGGGTGGCTACACCTTC.

The CDR3 DNA sequence: TGTGCCAGCGGAAAACTACCGGACCTCACCGAGACCCAGTACTTC. Protein product: CASGKLPDLTETQYF. The gene calls are TRBV6-1 and TRBJ2-5; D remains ambiguous. There are 15 residues in the CDR3. V was cut by 8 bases and J by 5 bases, with 21 bases left in between. Germline V gene data show CDR1 as MNHNS and CDR2 as SASEGT.